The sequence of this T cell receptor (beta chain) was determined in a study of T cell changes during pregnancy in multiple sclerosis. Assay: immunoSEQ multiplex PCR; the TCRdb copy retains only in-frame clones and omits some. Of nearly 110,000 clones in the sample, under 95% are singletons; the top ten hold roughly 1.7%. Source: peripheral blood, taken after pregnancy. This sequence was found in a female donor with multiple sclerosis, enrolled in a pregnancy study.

The CDR3 spells CAIGKDRGSNQPQHF. The DNA of the CDR3 is TGTGCCATCGGAAAAGACAGGGGGTCCAATCAGCCCCAGCATTTT. The genes are TRBV10-3 and TRBJ1-5; 9 bases map to TRBD1. This CDR3 comprises 15 residues. From germline, CDR1 is ENHRY and CDR2 SYGVKD. Trimming cost V 8 bases and J 3 bases; bases outside gene matches: 8.